This T cell receptor beta chain originates from a study of identical twins. The CDR3 extends over 16 amino acids. The V segment lost 6 bases and the J segment 0 bases; nucleotides outside the gene matches: 10. CDR1 and CDR2 (germline): MNHNS, SASEGT. This clonotype showed up just a few times. TCRdb itself ran the 5' RACE reads through MiXCR, one entry per CDR3 protein. The sample includes approximately 490,000 distinct CDR3 sequences, 20% to 25% of them seen just once. This sample also appeared in a second study, on yellow fever vaccine responses in identical twins.

V gene TRBV6-1 combines with J gene TRBJ2-7; TRBD2 matches 8 bases. Sequenced sample: CD4+ T cells sorted from blood. This sequence was found in a woman younger than 35 in good health. CDR3 sequence: CASRELSGSNSYEQYF. Here the CDR3 DNA reads TGTGCCAGCAGAGAGTTGAGCGGGAGTAACTCCTACGAGCAGTACTTC.